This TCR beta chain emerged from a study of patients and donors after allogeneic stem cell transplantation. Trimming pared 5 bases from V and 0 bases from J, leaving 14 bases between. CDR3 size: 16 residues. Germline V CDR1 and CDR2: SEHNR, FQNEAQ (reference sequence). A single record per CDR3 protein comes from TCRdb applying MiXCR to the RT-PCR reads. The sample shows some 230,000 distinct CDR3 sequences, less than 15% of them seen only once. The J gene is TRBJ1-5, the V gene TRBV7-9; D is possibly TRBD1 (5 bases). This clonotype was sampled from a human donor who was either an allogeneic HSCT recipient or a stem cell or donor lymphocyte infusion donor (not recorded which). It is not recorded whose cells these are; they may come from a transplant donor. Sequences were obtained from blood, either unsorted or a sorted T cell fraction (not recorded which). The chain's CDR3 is CASSRSGGFSNQPQHF. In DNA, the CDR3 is TGTGCCAGCAGCCGATCGGGGGGATTTAGCAATCAGCCCCAGCATTTT. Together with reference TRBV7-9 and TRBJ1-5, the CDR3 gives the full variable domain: DTGVSQNPRHKITKRGQNVTFRCDPISEHNRLYWYRQTLGQGPEFLTYFQNEAQLEKSRLLSDRFSAERPKGSFSTLEIQRTEQGDSAMYLCASSRSGGFSNQPQHFGDGTRLSIL.